The T cell receptor (beta chain) described here comes from a study of CD8+ T cells in alopecia areata. The investigators collected lesional scalp punch biopsies and peripheral blood from alopecia areata patients. Investigators isolated RNA and reverse transcribed it into cDNA to act as the sequencing template. Assay used: immunoSEQ multiplex PCR; TCRdb lists only in-frame clones, some missing. The sample includes about 120,000 clones, approximately 38% of them seen just once. After removal of 6 bases from V and 2 bases from J, the junction contained 3 bases not matched to a gene. Germline-derived CDR1 and CDR2 are SNHLY and FYNNEI. CDR3 length: 13 residues.

The sequence was collected from a human donor with alopecia areata. Sequenced input: CD4+ T cells sorted from blood. This chain connects TRBV2 to TRBJ2-7; 8 bases are a match to TRBD1. The CDR3 loop is CASSGQGPYEQYF. The CDR3 DNA is TGTGCCAGCAGCGGACAGGGTCCCTACGAGCAGTACTTC.